What follows describes a single T cell receptor (beta chain). The antigen is undetermined. The data belong to a study of graft-versus-host responses after intestinal transplantation. Study-wide findings and caveats: GvH clones turned up in recipient marrow; some had shown up first in ileum or blood.

V gave up 2 bases and J gave up 1 base, with 10 bases separating them. Germline V gives CDR1 SGHDN, CDR2 FVKESK. This CDR3 spans 15 amino acids. Profiling relied on immunoSEQ multiplex PCR, and the TCRdb table lists in-frame clones only, not all of them. The data show approximately 130,000 clones, roughly 92% seen once. The TCR comes from a human donor who received an intestinal transplant. This specimen was unstimulated CD4+ T cells sorted from spleen or lymph node cells, taken before intestinal transplant. This rearrangement joins TRBV14 to TRBJ2-3; D possibly corresponds to TRBD1 (5 bases). CDR3 DNA: TGTGCCAGCAGCCAACTCTTAGGGGGCACAGATACGCAGTATTTT. It specifies CASSQLLGGTDTQYF.